What follows are 4 T cell receptor beta chains derived from one specimen sequenced in a study of draining lymph node invasion in breast cancer. The CD4+ CD45RA- CD25- gate defined the sorted memory conventional CD4 T cells. TCRdb independently ran MiXCR on the bulk RNA-seq reads; one entry per CDR3 protein. This table has over a thousand distinct CDR3 sequences, about 60% appearing once. Material for sequencing was sorted memory CD4+ effector T cells from the tumor. The receptor source for this set is a female donor with luminal breast cancer.

The chain recombines TRBV7-2 with TRBJ2-7; D might be TRBD1 or TRBD2, each matching 6 bases. The CDR3 consists of 13 residues. V lost 5 bases to trimming and J lost 6 bases, with 14 bases between them. The germline CDR1 and CDR2 sequences are SGHTA and FQGNSA. Here the CDR3 reads CASSTLGGGEQYF. CDR3 sequence (DNA): TGTGCCAGCAGCACCCTAGGGGGAGGCGAGCAGTACTTC. Using reference TRBV7-2 and TRBJ2-7 for the parts outside the CDR3, the full variable domain is GAGVSQSPSNKVTEKGKDVELRCDPISGHTALYWYRQSLGQGLEFLIYFQGNSAPDKSGLPSDRFSAERTGGSVSTLTIQRTQQEDSAVYLCASSTLGGGEQYFGPGTRLTVT.

About this clonotype: The junction does not match germline at one end; this may be a read error. This chain joins TRBV11-3 and TRBJ2-6; maybe TRBD2 (5 bases). There are 14 residues in the CDR3. Germline V gene lookup returns CDR1 SGHNT and CDR2 YENEEA. The CDR3 DNA reads as TGTGTCAGCAGCTTAATGGGTTCGGGAAACGTCCTGACTTTC. It codes for CVSSLMGSGNVLTF.

This clonotype showed up just a few times. The V and J genes are TRBV4-1 and TRBJ2-2; no clear D gene. The ends were cut back, 2 bases at V and 6 bases at J, with 10 bases in the middle. Germline V CDR1 and CDR2: MGHRA, YSYEKL. The CDR3 loop spans 14 amino acids. Here the CDR3 DNA reads TGCGCCAGCAGCCAACCGACCAACCCCGGGGAGCTGTTTTTT. Protein sequence: CASSQPTNPGELFF.

The rearrangement uses TRBV5-1 and TRBJ1-1; no firm D call. Germline-derived CDR1 and CDR2 are SGHRS and YFSETQ. The CDR3 totals 15 residues. V was pared by 4 bases and J by 1 base, with 14 bases between. DNA for the CDR3: TGCGCCAGCAGCAATGACGGAGCGGCGAACACTGAAGCTTTCTTT. This codes for CASSNDGAANTEAFF.